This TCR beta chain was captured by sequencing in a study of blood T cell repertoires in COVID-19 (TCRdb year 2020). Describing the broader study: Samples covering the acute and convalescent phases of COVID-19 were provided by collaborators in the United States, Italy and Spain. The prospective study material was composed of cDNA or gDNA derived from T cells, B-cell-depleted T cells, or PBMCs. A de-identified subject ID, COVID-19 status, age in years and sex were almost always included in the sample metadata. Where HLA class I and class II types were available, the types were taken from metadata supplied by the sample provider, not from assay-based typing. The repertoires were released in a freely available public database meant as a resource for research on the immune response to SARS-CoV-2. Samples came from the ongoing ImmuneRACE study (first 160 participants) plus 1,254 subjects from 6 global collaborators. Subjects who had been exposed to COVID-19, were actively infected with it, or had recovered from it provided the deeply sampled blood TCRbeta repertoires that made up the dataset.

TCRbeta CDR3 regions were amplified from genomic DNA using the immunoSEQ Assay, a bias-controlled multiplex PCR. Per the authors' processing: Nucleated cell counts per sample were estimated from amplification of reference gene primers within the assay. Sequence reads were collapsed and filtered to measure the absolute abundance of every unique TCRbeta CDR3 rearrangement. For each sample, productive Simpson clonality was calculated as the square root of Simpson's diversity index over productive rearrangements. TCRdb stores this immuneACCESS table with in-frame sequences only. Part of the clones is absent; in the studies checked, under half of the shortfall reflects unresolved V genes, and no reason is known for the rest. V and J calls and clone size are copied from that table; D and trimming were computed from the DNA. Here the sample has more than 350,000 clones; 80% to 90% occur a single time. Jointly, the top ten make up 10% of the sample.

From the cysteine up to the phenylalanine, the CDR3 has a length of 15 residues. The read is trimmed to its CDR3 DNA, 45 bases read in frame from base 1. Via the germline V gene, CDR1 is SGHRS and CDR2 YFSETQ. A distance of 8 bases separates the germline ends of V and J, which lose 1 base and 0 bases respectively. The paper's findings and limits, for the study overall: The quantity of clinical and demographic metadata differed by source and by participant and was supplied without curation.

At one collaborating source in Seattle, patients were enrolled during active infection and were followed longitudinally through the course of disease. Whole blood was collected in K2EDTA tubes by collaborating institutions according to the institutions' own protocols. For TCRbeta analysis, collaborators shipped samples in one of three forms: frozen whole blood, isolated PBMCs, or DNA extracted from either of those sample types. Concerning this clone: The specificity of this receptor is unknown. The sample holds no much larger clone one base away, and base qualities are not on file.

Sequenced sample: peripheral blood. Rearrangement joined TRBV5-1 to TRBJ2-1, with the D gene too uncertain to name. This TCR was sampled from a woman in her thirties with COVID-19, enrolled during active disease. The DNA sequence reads TGCGCCAGCAGCTTGACCCCGAGCTCCTACAATGAGCAGTTCTTC. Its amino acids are CASSLTPSSYNEQFF.